Listed below are T cell receptor beta chains from one sample, sequenced in a study of Ad26.COV2.S vaccination and SARS-CoV-2 variants. The method was immunoSEQ multiplex PCR; TCRdb's version includes in-frame clones alone and lacks a portion of them. The sample lists 300,000 to 400,000 clones, around 83% seen once, with around 1.9% in the top ten. The sample here was peripheral blood, taken in a trial of Ad26.COV2.S vaccine versus placebo. The receptors shown here come from a person between 18 and 60 years old who received the Ad26.COV2.S COVID-19 vaccine or a placebo. Each CDR3 is given without its conserved first and last residue.

V gene: TRBV9
CDR3 protein: ASSATGTGGEKLF

V gene: TRBV5-5
CDR3 protein: ASSSPHPPYT

V gene: TRBV25-1
CDR3 protein: ASSATGATNEKLF

V gene: TRBV5-5
CDR3 protein: ASSHQGADYGYT

V gene: TRBV3-1/TRBV3-2
CDR3 protein: ASSQESGPLGYSYNSPLH

V gene: TRBV5-1
CDR3 protein: ASSSTGASSYEQY

V gene: TRBV6-2/TRBV6-3
CDR3 protein: ASSPLGIPRAPRQY

V gene: TRBV6-2/TRBV6-3
CDR3 protein: ASSYPPGITYNEQF

V gene: TRBV6-5
CDR3 protein: ASRGAGETQY

V gene: TRBV14
CDR3 protein: ASSQDEITEAF

V gene: TRBV6-2/TRBV6-3
CDR3 protein: ASSPHPTGGWSNQPQH

V gene: TRBV13
CDR3 protein: ASSTYGTGDGYT

V gene: TRBV7-3
CDR3 protein: ASSQTGGGRVTEAF

V gene: TRBV9
CDR3 protein: ASSVEATTEAF

V gene: TRBV7-2
CDR3 protein: ASSLGGGHNSPLH

V gene: TRBV10-2
CDR3 protein: ASQGTGGRNTEAF

V gene: TRBV15
CDR3 protein: ATSRGGGLATEAF

V gene: TRBV23-1
CDR3 protein: ASSQSRTADGYT

V gene: TRBV3-1/TRBV3-2
CDR3 protein: ASSQDRPGKTGELF

V gene: TRBV18
CDR3 protein: ASSPPNRVNTEAF

V gene: TRBV9
CDR3 protein: ASSVGPSLSGGQETQY

V gene: TRBV12-3/TRBV12-4
CDR3 protein: ASSFGDEAF

V gene: TRBV7-9
CDR3 protein: AIRTGSLSGANVLT

V gene: TRBV7-6
CDR3 protein: ASSWREHGPQGTEAF

V gene: TRBV29-1
CDR3 protein: SVSPPGQAYGYT

V gene: TRBV23-1
CDR3 protein: ASSLPGGRGKEDFSYEQY

V gene: TRBV3-1/TRBV3-2
CDR3 protein: ASSQDGVNTEAF

V gene: TRBV9
CDR3 protein: ASSFGLTNQPQH

V gene: TRBV7-2
CDR3 protein: ASSLAQDGGSGTQY

V gene: TRBV4-1
CDR3 protein: ASSHRVTGDRGTEAF

V gene: TRBV7-2
CDR3 protein: ASSGTSGGYEQY

V gene: TRBV5-6
CDR3 protein: ASSLTASSYEQY

V gene: TRBV5-1
CDR3 protein: ASSLDQGQGSGNTIY